This TCR beta chain was obtained from a study of blood T cell repertoires in COVID-19. Losses at the gene ends were 8 bases for V and 1 base for J; bases not matched to a gene: 5. CDR1 and CDR2 (germline): MNHEY, SVGAGI. The CDR3 sequence is 14 residues long. The assay was immunoSEQ multiplex PCR, and TCRdb's table has in-frame clones only and misses some. The table has around 250,000 clones, 80% to 90% seen once. Sequenced input: peripheral blood. This chain connects TRBV6-5 to TRBJ1-1; 9 bases fit TRBD1. The receptor's source is a man of 80 years or more with acute or convalescent COVID-19. In DNA form, the CDR3 reads TGTGCCAGCCGCTCGGGACAGGGGAACACTGAAGCTTTCTTT. It yields the protein CASRSGQGNTEAFF.